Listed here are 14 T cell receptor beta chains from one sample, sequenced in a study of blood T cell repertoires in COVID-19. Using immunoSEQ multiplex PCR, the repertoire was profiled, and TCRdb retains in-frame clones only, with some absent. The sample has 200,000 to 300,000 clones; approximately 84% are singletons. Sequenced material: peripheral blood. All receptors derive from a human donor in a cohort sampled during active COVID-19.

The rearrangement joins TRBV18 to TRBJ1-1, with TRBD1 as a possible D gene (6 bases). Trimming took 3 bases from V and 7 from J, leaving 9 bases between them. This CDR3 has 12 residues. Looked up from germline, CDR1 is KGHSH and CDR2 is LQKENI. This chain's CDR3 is CASSPGQIEAFF. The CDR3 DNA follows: TGTGCCAGCTCACCCGGACAGATTGAAGCTTTCTTT.

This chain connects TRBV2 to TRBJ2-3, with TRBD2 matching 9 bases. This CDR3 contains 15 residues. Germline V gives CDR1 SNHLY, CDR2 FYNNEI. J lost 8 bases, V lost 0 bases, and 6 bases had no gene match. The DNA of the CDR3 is TGTGCCAGCAGTGAAGCGCTTCAGACTAGCGGTACGCAGTATTTT. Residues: CASSEALQTSGTQYF. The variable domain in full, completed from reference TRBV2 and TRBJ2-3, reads EPEVTQTPSHQVTQMGQEVILRCVPISNHLYFYWYRQILGQKVEFLVSFYNNEISEKSEIFDDQFSVERPDGSNFTLKIRSTKLEDSAMYFCASSEALQTSGTQYFGPGTRLTVL.

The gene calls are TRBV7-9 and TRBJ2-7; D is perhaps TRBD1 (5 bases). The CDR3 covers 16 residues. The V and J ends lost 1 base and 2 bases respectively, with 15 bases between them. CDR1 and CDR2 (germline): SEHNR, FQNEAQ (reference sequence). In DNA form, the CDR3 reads TGTGCCAGCAGCTTAGGCTCAGGGCCAGCTACCTACGAGCAGTACTTC. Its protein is CASSLGSGPATYEQYF.

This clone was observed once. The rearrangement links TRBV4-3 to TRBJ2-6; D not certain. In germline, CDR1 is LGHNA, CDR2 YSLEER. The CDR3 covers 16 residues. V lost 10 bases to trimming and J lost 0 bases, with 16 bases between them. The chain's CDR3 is CANSPTFPSGANVLTF. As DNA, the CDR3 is TGCGCCAACTCCCCTACTTTTCCCTCTGGGGCCAACGTCCTGACTTTC.

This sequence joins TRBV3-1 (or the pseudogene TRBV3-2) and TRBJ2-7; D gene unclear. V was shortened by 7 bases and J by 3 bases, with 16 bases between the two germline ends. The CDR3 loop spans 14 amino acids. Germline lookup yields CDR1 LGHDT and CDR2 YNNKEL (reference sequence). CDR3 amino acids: CASTLSGRYYEQYF. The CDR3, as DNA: TGTGCCAGCACCCTATCTGGGCGATACTACGAGCAGTACTTC.

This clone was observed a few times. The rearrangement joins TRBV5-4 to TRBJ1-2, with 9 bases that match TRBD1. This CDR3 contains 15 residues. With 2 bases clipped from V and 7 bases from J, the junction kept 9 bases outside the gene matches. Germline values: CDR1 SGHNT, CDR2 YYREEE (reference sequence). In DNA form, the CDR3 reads TGTGCCAGCAGCTTTCTCACAGGGGGCGTTAGTGGCTACACCTTC. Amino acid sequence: CASSFLTGGVSGYTF.

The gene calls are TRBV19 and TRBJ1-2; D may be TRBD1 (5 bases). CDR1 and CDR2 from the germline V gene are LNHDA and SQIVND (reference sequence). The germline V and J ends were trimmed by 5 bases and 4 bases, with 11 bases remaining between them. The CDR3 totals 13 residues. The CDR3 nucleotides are TGTGCCAGTAGTCCGGGGGAGGTCTATGGCTACACCTTC. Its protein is CASSPGEVYGYTF.

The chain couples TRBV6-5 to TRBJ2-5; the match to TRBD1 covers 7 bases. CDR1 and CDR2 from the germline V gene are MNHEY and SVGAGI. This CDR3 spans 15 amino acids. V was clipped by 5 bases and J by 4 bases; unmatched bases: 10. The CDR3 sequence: CASSKLTGVGETQYF. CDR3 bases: TGTGCCAGCAGTAAATTAACAGGGGTCGGAGAGACCCAGTACTTC.

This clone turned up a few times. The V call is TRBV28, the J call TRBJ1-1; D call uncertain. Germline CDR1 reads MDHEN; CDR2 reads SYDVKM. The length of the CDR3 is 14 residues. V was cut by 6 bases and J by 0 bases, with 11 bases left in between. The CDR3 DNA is TGTGCCAGCAGCTACCTAGTCGTGAACACTGAAGCTTTCTTT. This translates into CASSYLVVNTEAFF.

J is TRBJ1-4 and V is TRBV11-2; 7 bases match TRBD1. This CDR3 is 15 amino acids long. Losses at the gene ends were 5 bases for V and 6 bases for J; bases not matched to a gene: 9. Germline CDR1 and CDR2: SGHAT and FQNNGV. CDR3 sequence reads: CASSAGQRGDEKLFF. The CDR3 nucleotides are TGTGCCAGCAGCGCGGGACAGAGGGGAGATGAAAAACTGTTTTTT.

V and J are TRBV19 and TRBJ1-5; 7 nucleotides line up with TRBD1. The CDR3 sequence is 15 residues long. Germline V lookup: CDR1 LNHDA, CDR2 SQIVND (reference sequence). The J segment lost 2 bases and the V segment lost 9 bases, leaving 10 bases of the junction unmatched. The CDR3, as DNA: TGTGCCAGCCGACAGGGAAGTAATGGCAATCAGCCCCAGCATTTT. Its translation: CASRQGSNGNQPQHF.

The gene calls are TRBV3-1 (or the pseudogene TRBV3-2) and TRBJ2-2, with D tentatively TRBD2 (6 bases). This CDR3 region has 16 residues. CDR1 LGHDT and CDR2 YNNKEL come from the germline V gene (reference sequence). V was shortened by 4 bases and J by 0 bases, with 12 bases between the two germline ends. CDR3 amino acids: CASSPSGLSNTGELFF. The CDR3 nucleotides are TGTGCCAGCAGCCCGAGCGGGCTGTCGAACACCGGGGAGCTGTTTTTT.

Written as DNA, the CDR3 is TGTGCCAGCAGCTTAAAAGTCCTAGCGGGAGACACCGGGGAGCTGTTTTTT. This translates into CASSLKVLAGDTGELFF. J is TRBJ2-2 and V is TRBV11-2; 10 bases agree with TRBD2. Germline CDR1 SGHAT, CDR2 FQNNGV. The V and J ends lost 2 bases and 3 bases, in that order; junction bases with no gene match: 6. The CDR3 is 17 residues long.

The CDR3 sequence is CASSLDLGATNEKLFF. DNA for the CDR3: TGTGCCAGCAGCTTAGACTTGGGAGCAACTAATGAAAAACTGTTTTTT. This sequence joins TRBV7-9 and TRBJ1-4, with no clear D. The CDR3 length is 16 residues. V was trimmed by 1 base and J by 0 bases, leaving 9 bases between them. Per the germline V gene, CDR1 is SEHNR and CDR2 is FQNEAQ (reference sequence).